This T cell receptor (beta chain) was profiled in a study of CD8+ T cells in alopecia areata. This CDR3 region has 17 residues. Germline V gene data show CDR1 as LNHDA and CDR2 as SQIVND (reference sequence). J gave up 2 bases and V 4 bases, and 11 bases lay outside the gene matches. Treatment meaning: oral pan-JAK inhibitor, 5-10 mg twice daily. This clone occurred once. Extracted RNA was reverse transcribed into cDNA, the sequencing template. Produced via immunoSEQ multiplex PCR; TCRdb's table is partial and in-frame only. The profile shows some 150,000 clones, approximately 80% of them singletons. This rearrangement joins TRBV19 to TRBJ1-5, with 7 bases aligning to TRBD1. The sequencing used CD8+ T cells sorted from blood, collected at week 4, from a patient treated with tofacitinib. The sequence was collected from a human donor with alopecia areata. The CDR3, as DNA: TGTGCCAGTAGTACGGGACAGAATAGTTGGGGCAATCAGCCCCAGCATTTT. It specifies CASSTGQNSWGNQPQHF.